The present TCR beta chain was sequenced within a study of blood T cell repertoires in COVID-19. The overall study: Specimens from acute and convalescent COVID-19 originated in the United States, Italy and Spain. PBMCs, B-cell-depleted T cells, or T cells provided the cDNA or gDNA that made up the material.

The table came from immunoSEQ multiplex PCR; TCRdb's copy has only in-frame clones and leaves some out. The table includes around 150,000 clones, about 77% detected once. Per germline, CDR1 WNHNN and CDR2 SYGVQD (reference sequence). Germline trimming cut 4 bases from V and 0 bases from J; bases unmatched to any gene: 6. The CDR3 spans 17 residues. The rearrangement uses TRBV10-1 and TRBJ1-6, with 7 bases aligning to TRBD1. Material: peripheral blood. This sequence was found in a man aged 55 to 70 with acute or convalescent COVID-19. The CDR3 is CASSAGQASSYNSPLHF. CDR3 DNA: TGCGCCAGCAGTGCTGGACAGGCGAGCTCCTATAATTCACCCCTCCACTTT.